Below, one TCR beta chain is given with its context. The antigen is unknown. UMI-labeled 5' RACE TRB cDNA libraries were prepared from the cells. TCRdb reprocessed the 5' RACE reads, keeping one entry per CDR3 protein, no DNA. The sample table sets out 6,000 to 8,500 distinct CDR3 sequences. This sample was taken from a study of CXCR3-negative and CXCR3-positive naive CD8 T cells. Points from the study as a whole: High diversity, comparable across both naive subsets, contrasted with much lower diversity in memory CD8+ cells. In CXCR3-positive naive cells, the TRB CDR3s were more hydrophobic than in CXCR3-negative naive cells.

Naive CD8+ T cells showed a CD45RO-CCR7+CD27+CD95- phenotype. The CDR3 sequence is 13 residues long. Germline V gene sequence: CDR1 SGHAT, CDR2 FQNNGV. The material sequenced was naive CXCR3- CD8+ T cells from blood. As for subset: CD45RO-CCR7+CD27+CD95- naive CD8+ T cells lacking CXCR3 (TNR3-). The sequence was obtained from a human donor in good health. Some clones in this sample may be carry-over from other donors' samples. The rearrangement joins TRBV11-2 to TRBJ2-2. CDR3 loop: CASSLGSTGELFF.